Below are 15 T cell receptor beta chains sequenced from a single sample in a study of long-term antiretroviral therapy in people with HIV. Assay version v3.0 of immunoSEQ was used, and it was run at survey level. Data came from immunoSEQ multiplex PCR; TCRdb stores just in-frame clones and leaves some out. The sample holds almost 35,000 clones, 90% to 95% seen once. The source was unsorted PBMCs, collected around 5.5 years after starting antiretroviral therapy. These receptors all stem from a woman aged 45 to 65 with HIV.

V usage is TRBV18 and J usage is TRBJ1-1; D may be TRBD1 (5 bases). The V end was cut by 5 bases, the J end by 0 bases, with 16 bases between. The length of the CDR3 is 16 residues. Germline CDR1 and CDR2: KGHSH and LQKENI. The CDR3 bases are TGTGCCAGCTCAGCCGGGACCCCCTTAGTGAACACTGAAGCTTTCTTT. It is translated as CASSAGTPLVNTEAFF.

V is TRBV7-6 and J is TRBJ2-7; 10 bases line up with TRBD1. Germline CDR1 SGHVS, CDR2 FNYEAQ. J gave up 3 bases and V 1 base, and 9 bases lay outside the gene matches. The CDR3 runs 17 residues. CDR3 DNA sequence: TGTGCCAGCAGCTTAGACCAGGGACAGGGGCTCGTCTACGAGCAGTACTTC. This codes for CASSLDQGQGLVYEQYF.

V and J are TRBV6-6 and TRBJ1-2; D is uncertain. This CDR3 contains 13 residues. Germline V gene data show CDR1 as MNHNY and CDR2 as SVGAGI (reference sequence). The ends were cut back, 9 bases at V and 10 bases at J, with 21 bases in the middle. DNA of the CDR3: TGTGCCAGGGCGCCATACCAAGGCCCAGTCTACACCTTC. Protein sequence: CARAPYQGPVYTF.

V and J are TRBV6-1 and TRBJ1-5, with 7 nucleotides matching TRBD1. The germline CDR1 and CDR2 sequences are MNHNS and SASEGT. The CDR3 extends over 16 amino acids. Trimming took 1 base from V and 4 from J; bases not matched to a gene: 7. The CDR3, as DNA: TGTGCCAGCAGTGAAGACGAGACAGGGCCTAATCAGCCCCAGCATTTT. This translates into CASSEDETGPNQPQHF.

V and J are TRBV30 and TRBJ2-2; 13 positions agree with TRBD2. The CDR3 is made up of 16 amino acids. Trimming removed 7 bases from V and 6 bases from J; junction bases left unmatched: 11. Germline lookup yields CDR1 GTSNPN and CDR2 SVGIG (reference sequence). CDR3 sequence: CASLGLLAGGAGELFF. In nucleotides, the CDR3 is TGTGCCTCTCTCGGCCTACTAGCGGGGGGGGCCGGGGAGCTGTTTTTT.

The chain carries TRBV4-2 and TRBJ1-1; 8 positions agree with TRBD1. Germline loops: CDR1 LGHNA, CDR2 YNFKEQ. The CDR3 runs 16 residues. The trim removed 4 bases at V and 2 bases at J, leaving 9 bases unmatched. The CDR3 spells CASSRQTGGPNTEAFF. The CDR3 nucleotides are TGTGCCAGCAGCCGACAAACAGGGGGTCCAAACACTGAAGCTTTCTTT.

The chain couples TRBV11-3 to TRBJ1-1, with a possible D match to TRBD1 (5 bases). The ends were cut back, 5 bases at V and 5 bases at J, with 9 bases in the middle. The CDR3 sequence is 12 residues long. From germline, CDR1 is SGHNT and CDR2 YENEEA. CDR3 bases: TGTGCCAGCAGCCGCGGACAAACTGAAGCTTTCTTT. It specifies CASSRGQTEAFF.

This sequence joins TRBV5-1 and TRBJ2-2, with no clear D. In germline, CDR1 is SGHRS, CDR2 YFSETQ. V was trimmed by 5 bases and J by 0 bases, leaving 8 bases between them. The CDR3 has 14 residues. This chain's CDR3 is CASSVNPNTGELFF. The DNA for the CDR3 is TGCGCCAGCAGTGTCAACCCGAACACCGGGGAGCTGTTTTTT.

The CDR3 nucleotides read TGTGCCAGCAGTGATCTCAGGGGGGACACTGAAGCTTTCTTT. Translating gives CASSDLRGDTEAFF. This rearrangement joins TRBV2 to TRBJ1-1; 7 bases align to TRBD1. The CDR3 runs 14 residues. Losses at the gene ends were 3 bases for V and 3 bases for J; bases not matched to a gene: 4. Germline loops: CDR1 SNHLY, CDR2 FYNNEI.

The chain employs TRBV5-1 and TRBJ2-1; TRBD1 might be the D (5 bases). The CDR3 totals 16 residues. Germline values: CDR1 SGHRS, CDR2 YFSETQ. V was clipped by 5 bases and J by 5 bases, with 20 bases between them. CDR3 coding DNA: TGCGCCAGCAGTCGTGACAGATCCCTTTGGAACAATGAGCAGTTCTTC. This encodes CASSRDRSLWNNEQFF.

This clone was counted once. The chain has TRBV4-2 and TRBJ1-2, with D possibly matching TRBD1 (6 bases). Germline CDR1 reads LGHNA; CDR2 reads YNFKEQ. Trimming cost V 4 bases and J 4 bases, with 13 bases left between them. This CDR3 has 14 amino acids. The CDR3 sequence: CASSLGGTGYGYTF. The CDR3 nucleotides are TGTGCCAGCAGCCTAGGGGGTACCGGCTATGGCTACACCTTC.

The rearrangement joins TRBV6-1 to TRBJ1-3; no reliable D call. Trimming pared 5 bases from V and 4 bases from J, leaving 9 bases between. Germline V gives CDR1 MNHNS, CDR2 SASEGT. The CDR3 contains 13 residues. CDR3 sequence reads: CASSSQLGNTIYF. The DNA of the CDR3 is TGTGCCAGCAGTTCTCAACTCGGAAACACCATATATTTT.

The V gene is TRBV5-1, the J gene TRBJ1-1; TRBD1 is a possible D gene (6 bases). The germline V gene has CDR1 SGHRS and CDR2 YFSETQ. The CDR3 contains 14 residues. V dropped 4 bases and J dropped 1 base, with 11 bases sitting between them. DNA for the CDR3: TGCGCCAGCAGCGTACAGGGTCGGAACACTGAAGCTTTCTTT. It translates to CASSVQGRNTEAFF. Complete variable domain (other parts from reference TRBV5-1 and TRBJ1-1): KAGVTQTPRYLIKTRGQQVTLSCSPISGHRSVSWYQQTPGQGLQFLFEYFSETQRNKGNFPGRFSGRQFSNSRSEMNVSTLELGDSALYLCASSVQGRNTEAFFGQGTRLTVV.

A few counts support this clone. The rearrangement joins TRBV5-4 to TRBJ1-2; D possibly corresponds to TRBD1 (6 bases). CDR1 is SGHNT and CDR2 is YYREEE in the germline V gene (reference sequence). The CDR3 consists of 15 residues. With 4 bases removed from V and 2 bases from J, the gap between germline ends came to 15 bases. CDR3 DNA sequence: TGTGCCAGCAGCCCGAGGACAGCTCGCAACTATGGCTACACCTTC. Protein: CASSPRTARNYGYTF.

V gene TRBV20-1 combines with J gene TRBJ1-3; D is unclear. Per germline, CDR1 DFQATT and CDR2 SNEGSKA (reference sequence). Trimming stripped 0 bases from V and 6 bases from J, with 3 bases between. The CDR3 extends over 11 amino acids. This CDR3 reads CSARDQNTIYF. Here the CDR3 DNA reads TGCAGTGCTAGAGATCAAAACACCATATATTTT.